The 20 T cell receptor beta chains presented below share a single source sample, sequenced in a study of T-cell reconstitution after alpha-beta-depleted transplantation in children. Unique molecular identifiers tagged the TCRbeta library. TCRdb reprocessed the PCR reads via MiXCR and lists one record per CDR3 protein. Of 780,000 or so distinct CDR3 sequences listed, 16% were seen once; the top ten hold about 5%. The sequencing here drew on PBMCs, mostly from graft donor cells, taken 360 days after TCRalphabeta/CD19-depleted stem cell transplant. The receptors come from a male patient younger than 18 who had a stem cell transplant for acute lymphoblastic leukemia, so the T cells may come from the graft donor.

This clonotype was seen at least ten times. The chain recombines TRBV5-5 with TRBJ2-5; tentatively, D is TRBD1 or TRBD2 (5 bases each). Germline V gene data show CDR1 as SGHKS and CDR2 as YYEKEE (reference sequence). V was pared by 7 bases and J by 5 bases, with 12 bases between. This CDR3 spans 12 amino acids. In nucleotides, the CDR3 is TGTGCCAGCGGGACCCAAGGGGAGACCCAGTACTTC. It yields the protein CASGTQGETQYF.

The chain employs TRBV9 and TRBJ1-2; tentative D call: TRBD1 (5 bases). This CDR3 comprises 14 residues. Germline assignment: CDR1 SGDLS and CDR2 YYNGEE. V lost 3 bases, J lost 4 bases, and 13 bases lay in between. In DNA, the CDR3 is TGTGCCAGCAGCGCGGCTGGGACGGCCTATGGCTACACCTTC. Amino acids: CASSAAGTAYGYTF. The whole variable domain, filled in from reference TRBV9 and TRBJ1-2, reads DSGVTQTPKHLITATGQRVTLRCSPRSGDLSVYWYQQSLDQGLQFLIQYYNGEERAKGNILERFSAQQFPDLHSELNLSSLELGDSALYFCASSAAGTAYGYTFGSGTRLTVV.

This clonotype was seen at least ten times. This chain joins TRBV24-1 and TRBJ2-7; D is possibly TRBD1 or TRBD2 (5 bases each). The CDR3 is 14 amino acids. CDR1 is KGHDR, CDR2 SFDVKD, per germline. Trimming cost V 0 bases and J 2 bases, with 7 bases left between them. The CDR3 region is CATSDLRGPYEQYF. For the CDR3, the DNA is TGTGCCACCAGTGATTTGCGGGGACCCTACGAGCAGTACTTC.

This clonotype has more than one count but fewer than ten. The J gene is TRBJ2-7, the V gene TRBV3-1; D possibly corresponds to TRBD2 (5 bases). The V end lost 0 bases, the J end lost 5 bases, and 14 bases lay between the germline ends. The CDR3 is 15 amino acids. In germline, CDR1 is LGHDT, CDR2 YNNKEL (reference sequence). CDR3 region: CASSQDLSLGDEQYF. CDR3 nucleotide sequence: TGTGCCAGCAGCCAAGATCTTTCTTTGGGAGACGAGCAGTACTTC.

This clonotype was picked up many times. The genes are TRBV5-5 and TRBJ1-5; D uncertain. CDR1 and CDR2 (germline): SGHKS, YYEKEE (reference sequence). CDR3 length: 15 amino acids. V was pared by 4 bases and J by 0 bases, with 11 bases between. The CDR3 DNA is TGTGCCAGCAGCCCGGGTCCCAATAGCAATCAGCCCCAGCATTTT. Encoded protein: CASSPGPNSNQPQHF.

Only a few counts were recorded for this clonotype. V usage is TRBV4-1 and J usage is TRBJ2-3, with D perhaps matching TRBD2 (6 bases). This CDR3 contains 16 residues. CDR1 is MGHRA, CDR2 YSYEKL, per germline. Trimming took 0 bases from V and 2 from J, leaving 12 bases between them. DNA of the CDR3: TGCGCCAGCAGCCAAGATCCGGCGGGGCCCACAGATACGCAGTATTTT. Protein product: CASSQDPAGPTDTQYF.

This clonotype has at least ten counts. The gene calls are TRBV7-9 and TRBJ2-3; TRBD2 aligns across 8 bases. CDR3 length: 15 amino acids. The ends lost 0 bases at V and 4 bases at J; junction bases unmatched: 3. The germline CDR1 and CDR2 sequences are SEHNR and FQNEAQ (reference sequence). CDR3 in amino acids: CASSLAGLGSDTQYF. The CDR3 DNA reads TGTGCCAGCAGCTTAGCGGGACTAGGGTCAGATACGCAGTATTTT. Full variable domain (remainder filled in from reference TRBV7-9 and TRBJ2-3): DTGVSQNPRHKITKRGQNVTFRCDPISEHNRLYWYRQTLGQGPEFLTYFQNEAQLEKSRLLSDRFSAERPKGSFSTLEIQRTEQGDSAMYLCASSLAGLGSDTQYFGPGTRLTVL.

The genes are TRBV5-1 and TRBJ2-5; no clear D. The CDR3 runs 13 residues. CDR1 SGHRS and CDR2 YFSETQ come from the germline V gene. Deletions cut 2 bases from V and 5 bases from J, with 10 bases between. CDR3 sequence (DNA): TGCGCCAGCAGCTTCGTCCCCATTGAGACCCAGTACTTC. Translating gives CASSFVPIETQYF. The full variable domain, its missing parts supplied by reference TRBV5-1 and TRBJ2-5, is KAGVTQTPRYLIKTRGQQVTLSCSPISGHRSVSWYQQTPGQGLQFLFEYFSETQRNKGNFPGRFSGRQFSNSRSEMNVSTLELGDSALYLCASSFVPIETQYFGPGTRLLVL.

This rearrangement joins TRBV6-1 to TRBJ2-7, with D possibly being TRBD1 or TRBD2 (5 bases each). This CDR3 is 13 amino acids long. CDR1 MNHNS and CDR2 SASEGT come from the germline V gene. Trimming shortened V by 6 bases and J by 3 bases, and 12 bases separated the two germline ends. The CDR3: CASSQGPYYEQYF. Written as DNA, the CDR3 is TGTGCCAGCAGCCAGGGACCGTACTACGAGCAGTACTTC.

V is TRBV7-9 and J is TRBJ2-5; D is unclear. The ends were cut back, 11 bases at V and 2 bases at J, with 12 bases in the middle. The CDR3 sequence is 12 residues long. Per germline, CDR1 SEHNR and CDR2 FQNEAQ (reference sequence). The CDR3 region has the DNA TGTGCCCACAAAGACCTACAAGAGACCCAGTACTTC. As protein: CAHKDLQETQYF.

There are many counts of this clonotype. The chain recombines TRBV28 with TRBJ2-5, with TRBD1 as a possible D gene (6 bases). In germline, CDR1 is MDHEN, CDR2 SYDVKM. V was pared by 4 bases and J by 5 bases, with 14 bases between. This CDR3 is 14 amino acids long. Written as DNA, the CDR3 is TGTGCCAGCAGTTCACAACAGGGCCCCGAGACCCAGTACTTC. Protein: CASSSQQGPETQYF.

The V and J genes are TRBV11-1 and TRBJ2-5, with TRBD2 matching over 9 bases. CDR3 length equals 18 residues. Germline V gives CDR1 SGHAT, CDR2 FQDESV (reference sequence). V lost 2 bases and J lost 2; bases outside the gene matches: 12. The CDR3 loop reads CASSLSREGRRRQETQYF. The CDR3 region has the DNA TGTGCCAGCAGCTTATCGCGGGAGGGCCGAAGACGTCAAGAGACCCAGTACTTC. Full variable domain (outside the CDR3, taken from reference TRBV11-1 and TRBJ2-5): EAEVAQSPRYKITEKSQAVAFWCDPISGHATLYWYRQILGQGPELLVQFQDESVVDDSQLPKDRFSAERLKGVDSTLKIQPAELGDSAMYLCASSLSREGRRRQETQYFGPGTRLLVL.

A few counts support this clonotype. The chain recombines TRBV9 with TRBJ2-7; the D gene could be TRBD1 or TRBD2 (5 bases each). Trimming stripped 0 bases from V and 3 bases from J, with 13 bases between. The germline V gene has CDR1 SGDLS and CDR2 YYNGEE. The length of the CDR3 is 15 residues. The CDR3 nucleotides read TGTGCCAGCAGCGTAGGTGAAGGGACCGGCTACGAGCAGTACTTC. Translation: CASSVGEGTGYEQYF.

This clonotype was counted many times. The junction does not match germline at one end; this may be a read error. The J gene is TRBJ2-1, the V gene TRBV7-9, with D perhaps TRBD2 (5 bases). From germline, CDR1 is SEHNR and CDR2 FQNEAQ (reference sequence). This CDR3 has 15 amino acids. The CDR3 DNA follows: TGTGCCAGCAGCTCGAGCGGATTCGGACGTGCCGAAAAAACCTTC. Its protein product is CASSSSGFGRAEKTF.

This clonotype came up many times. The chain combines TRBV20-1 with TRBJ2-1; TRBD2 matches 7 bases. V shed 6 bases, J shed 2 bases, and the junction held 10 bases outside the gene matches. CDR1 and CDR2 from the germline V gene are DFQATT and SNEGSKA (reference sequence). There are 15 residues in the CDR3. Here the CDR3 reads CSASGGLAAYNEQFF. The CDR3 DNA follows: TGCAGTGCCTCAGGAGGGCTAGCGGCCTACAATGAGCAGTTCTTC.

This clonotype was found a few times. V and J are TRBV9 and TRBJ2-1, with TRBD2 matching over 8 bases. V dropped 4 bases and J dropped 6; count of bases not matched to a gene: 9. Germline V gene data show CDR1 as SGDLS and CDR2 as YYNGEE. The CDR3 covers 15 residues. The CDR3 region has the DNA TGTGCCAGCAGCCCCCGCGGGGGGATCGGCAATGAGCAGTTCTTC. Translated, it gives CASSPRGGIGNEQFF.

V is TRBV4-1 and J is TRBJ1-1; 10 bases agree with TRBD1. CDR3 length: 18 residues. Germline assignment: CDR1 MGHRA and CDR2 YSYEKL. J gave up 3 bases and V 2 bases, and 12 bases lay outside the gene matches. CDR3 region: CASSQFRDRGFWDTEAFF. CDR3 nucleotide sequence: TGCGCCAGCAGCCAATTCCGGGACAGGGGCTTTTGGGACACTGAAGCTTTCTTT.

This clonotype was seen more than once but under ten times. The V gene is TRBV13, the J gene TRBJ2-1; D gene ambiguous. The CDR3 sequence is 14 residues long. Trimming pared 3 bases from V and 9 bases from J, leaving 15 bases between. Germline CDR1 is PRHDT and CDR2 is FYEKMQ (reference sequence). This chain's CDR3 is CASSFRTTTGEQFF. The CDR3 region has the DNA TGTGCCAGCAGCTTCCGGACCACAACCGGTGAGCAGTTCTTC.

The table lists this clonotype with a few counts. CDR3 sequence: CSARAPDRPRARDTQYF. CDR3 bases: TGCAGTGCTAGAGCACCCGACAGACCTAGAGCCCGAGATACGCAGTATTTT. This rearrangement joins TRBV20-1 to TRBJ2-3, with a possible D match to TRBD1 (5 bases). V was cut by 1 base and J by 5 bases, with 22 bases left in between. CDR1 DFQATT and CDR2 SNEGSKA come from the germline V gene (reference sequence). This CDR3 is built from 17 residues.

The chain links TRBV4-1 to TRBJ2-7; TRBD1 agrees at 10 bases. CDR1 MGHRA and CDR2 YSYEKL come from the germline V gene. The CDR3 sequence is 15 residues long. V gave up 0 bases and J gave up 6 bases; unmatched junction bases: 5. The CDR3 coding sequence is TGCGCCAGCAGCCAAGATCCGGGACAGGGGATCGAGCAGTACTTC. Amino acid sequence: CASSQDPGQGIEQYF.